Many counts were recorded for the clone carrying this TCR beta chain. Trimming removed 0 bases at V and 10 bases at J, with 12 bases between. The CDR3 is 12 residues long. Germline loops: CDR1 SQVTM, CDR2 ANQGSEA. TCRdb itself ran the 5' RACE reads through MiXCR, one entry per CDR3 protein. The sample lists about 82,000 distinct CDR3 sequences, about 4.8% occurring once. This specimen belongs to a study of T cells of healthy individuals. J is TRBJ1-2 and V is TRBV29-1, with D unresolved. This sequence originates from a female donor in good health. The CDR3 region is CSVEDSSVSYTF. The CDR3 region has the DNA TGCAGCGTTGAAGATTCATCAGTTTCCTACACCTTC.